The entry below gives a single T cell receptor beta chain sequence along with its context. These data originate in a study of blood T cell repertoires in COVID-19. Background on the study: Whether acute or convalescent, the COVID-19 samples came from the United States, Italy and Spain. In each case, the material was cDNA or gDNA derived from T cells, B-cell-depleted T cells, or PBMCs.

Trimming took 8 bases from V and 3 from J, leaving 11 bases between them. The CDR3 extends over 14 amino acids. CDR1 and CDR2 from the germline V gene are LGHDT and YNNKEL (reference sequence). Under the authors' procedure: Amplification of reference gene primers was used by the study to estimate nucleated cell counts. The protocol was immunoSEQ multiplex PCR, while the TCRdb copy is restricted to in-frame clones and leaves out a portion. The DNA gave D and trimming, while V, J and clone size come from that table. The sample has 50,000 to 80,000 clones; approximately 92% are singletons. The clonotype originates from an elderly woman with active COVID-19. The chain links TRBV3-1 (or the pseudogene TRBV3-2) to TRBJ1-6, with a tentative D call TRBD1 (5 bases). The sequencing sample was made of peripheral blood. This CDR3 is CASGLRDYNSPLHF. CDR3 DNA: TGTGCCAGCGGGCTCAGGGACTATAATTCACCCCTCCACTTT.